Presented here are 9 T cell receptor beta chains from one specimen sequenced in a study of shared clonotypes between healthy human individuals. Clones were read by immunoSEQ multiplex PCR, and TCRdb kept only the in-frame ones, dropping some. This table holds over a million clones, roughly 96% found once. The sequenced sample consisted of naive CD4+ T cells sorted from blood. Subset specified: CD45RA+ positively selected. The receptors come from a man aged 25-45 years in good health.

This clone was recorded only once. The rearrangement joins TRBV28 to TRBJ1-5; perhaps TRBD1 as D (6 bases). Looked up from germline, CDR1 is MDHEN and CDR2 is SYDVKM. This CDR3 is 15 amino acids long. V was clipped by 4 bases and J by 4 bases, with 14 bases between them. DNA for the CDR3: TGTGCCAGCAGTTGGGGGCGGATGAAAAATCAGCCCCAGCATTTT. This encodes CASSWGRMKNQPQHF.

This chain uses TRBV19 with TRBJ2-1; 13 bases are shared with TRBD2. Per germline, CDR1 LNHDA and CDR2 SQIVND (reference sequence). The V gene end was trimmed by 5 bases and the J gene end by 7 bases; junction bases not matched to a gene: 8. This CDR3 spans 16 amino acids. This CDR3 reads CASSPGLAGVLNEQFF. CDR3 in DNA: TGTGCCAGTAGTCCCGGACTAGCGGGAGTATTGAATGAGCAGTTCTTC.

This rearrangement joins TRBV6-6 to TRBJ1-3; possibly TRBD1 for D (6 bases). Germline CDR1 and CDR2: MNHNY and SVGAGI (reference sequence). This CDR3 has 15 residues. V was clipped by 7 bases and J by 4 bases, with 17 bases between them. CDR3 nucleotide sequence: TGTGCCAGCACCCCCATTTTAGGGGGGGGAAACACCATATATTTT. Translation: CASTPILGGGNTIYF.

The chain uses TRBV18 and TRBJ2-7; D ambiguous. Per the germline V gene, CDR1 is KGHSH and CDR2 is LQKENI. CDR3 length: 12 amino acids. V was cut by 4 bases and J by 3 bases, with 7 bases left in between. In nucleotides, the CDR3 is TGTGCCAGCTCACTGGGGAACTACGAGCAGTACTTC. Amino acid sequence: CASSLGNYEQYF.

The J gene is TRBJ2-7, the V gene TRBV5-4, with D hard to call. This CDR3 region has 14 residues. V lost 5 bases and J lost 3, with 15 bases in between. Per the germline V gene, CDR1 is SGHNT and CDR2 is YYREEE (reference sequence). CDR3 nucleotides: TGTGCCAGCAGTAATGAACCTTGGGGCTACGAGCAGTACTTC. It specifies CASSNEPWGYEQYF.

The rearrangement uses TRBV11-2 and TRBJ2-1; D is unclear. V lost 7 bases and J 8 bases, leaving 18 bases between the germline ends. This CDR3 is 14 amino acids long. CDR1 and CDR2 (germline): SGHAT, FQNNGV. This CDR3 is CASISLPGPHEQFF. Here the CDR3 DNA reads TGTGCCAGCATCAGCCTTCCCGGGCCACATGAGCAGTTCTTC.

This clone was counted once. This rearrangement joins TRBV10-3 to TRBJ1-2; 9 bases are shared with TRBD1. Looked up from germline, CDR1 is ENHRY and CDR2 is SYGVKD. The J segment lost 6 bases and the V segment lost 7 bases, leaving 12 bases of the junction unmatched. This CDR3 has 15 amino acids. CDR3 residues: CAITRHGDRVHGYTF. Here the CDR3 DNA reads TGTGCCATCACCCGACACGGGGACAGGGTCCATGGCTACACCTTC.

The V call is TRBV18, the J call TRBJ2-7; 10 positions agree with TRBD1. The CDR3 spans 15 residues. V trimming: 3 bases; J trimming: 3 bases; junction bases outside the gene matches: 5. Germline assignment: CDR1 KGHSH and CDR2 LQKENI. CDR3 region: CASSPSGTGDYEQYF. The CDR3 DNA reads TGTGCCAGCTCACCTTCCGGGACAGGGGACTACGAGCAGTACTTC.

This clone was detected only once. CDR3 coding DNA: TGTGCCACCGGACAGGGAGAACCCTACGAGCAGTACTTC. Protein: CATGQGEPYEQYF. The chain recombines TRBV10-3 with TRBJ2-7, with 8 bases that match TRBD1. Germline CDR1 reads ENHRY; CDR2 reads SYGVKD. The V segment lost 10 bases and the J segment 2 bases; nucleotides outside the gene matches: 7. CDR3 length: 13 residues.